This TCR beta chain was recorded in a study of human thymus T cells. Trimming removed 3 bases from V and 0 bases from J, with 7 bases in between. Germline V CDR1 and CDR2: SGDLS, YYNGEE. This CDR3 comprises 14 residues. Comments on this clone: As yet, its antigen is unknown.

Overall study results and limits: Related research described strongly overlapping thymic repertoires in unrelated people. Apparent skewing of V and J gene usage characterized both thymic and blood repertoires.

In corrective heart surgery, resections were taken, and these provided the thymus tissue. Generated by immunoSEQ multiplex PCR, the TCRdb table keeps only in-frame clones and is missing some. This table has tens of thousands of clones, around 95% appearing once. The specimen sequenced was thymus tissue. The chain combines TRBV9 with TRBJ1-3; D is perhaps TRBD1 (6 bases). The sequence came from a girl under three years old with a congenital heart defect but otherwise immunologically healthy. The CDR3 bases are TGTGCCAGCAGCGACAGGGTCTCTGGAAACACCATATATTTT. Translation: CASSDRVSGNTIYF.